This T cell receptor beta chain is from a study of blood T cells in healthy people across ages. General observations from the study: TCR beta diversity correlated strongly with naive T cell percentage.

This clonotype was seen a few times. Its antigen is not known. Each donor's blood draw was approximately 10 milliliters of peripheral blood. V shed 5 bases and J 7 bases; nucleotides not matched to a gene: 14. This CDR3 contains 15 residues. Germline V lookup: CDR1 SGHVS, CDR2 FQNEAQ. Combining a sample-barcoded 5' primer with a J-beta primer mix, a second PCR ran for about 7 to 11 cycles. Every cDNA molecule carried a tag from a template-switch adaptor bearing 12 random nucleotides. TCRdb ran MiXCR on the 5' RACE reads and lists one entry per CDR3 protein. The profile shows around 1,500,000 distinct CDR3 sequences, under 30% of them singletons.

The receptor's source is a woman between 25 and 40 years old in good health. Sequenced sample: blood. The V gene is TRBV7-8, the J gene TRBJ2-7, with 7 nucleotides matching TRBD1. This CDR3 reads CASSGGQTGYREQYF. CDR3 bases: TGTGCCAGCAGCGGGGGACAGACGGGGTATCGGGAGCAGTACTTC.